Sequencing of this T cell receptor beta chain was carried out in a study of technical replicates of blood from a handful of donors. The repertoire was sequenced with immunoSEQ multiplex PCR; TCRdb's copy has only in-frame clones and lacks some. This table has more than 90,000 clones, roughly 95% appearing once. Germline lookup yields CDR1 SGDLS and CDR2 YYNGEE. V lost 2 bases, J lost 3 bases, and 11 bases stayed unmatched. There are 17 residues in the CDR3. Specimen: T cells isolated from PBMCs. V gene TRBV9 combines with J gene TRBJ2-3, with TRBD2 identical over 8 bases. The sequence came from a human donor in good health. Here the CDR3 DNA reads TGTGCCAGCAGCGTCGCCTTGACTAGCGTAGGGACAGATACGCAGTATTTT. Its translation is CASSVALTSVGTDTQYF.